The 4 T cell receptor beta chains listed next were all sequenced from one sample in a study of T cells in women clearing cervical HPV infection. Profiling relied on immunoSEQ multiplex PCR, and the TCRdb table lists in-frame clones only, not all of them. The sample data list about 48,000 clones. The specimen was blood buffy coat. The receptors were sampled from a woman between 18 and 75 years old with a cervical HPV16 infection that either progressed to CIN3+ or cleared (not recorded which).

For this clone: The read finishes 3 residues shy of the CDR3 end, and the germline J gene is used to complete it. V usage is TRBV7-7 and J usage is TRBJ2-5, with 9 bases lining up with TRBD2. V gave up 5 bases and J gave up 1 base; unmatched junction bases: 2. The CDR3 length is 14 residues. CDR1 is SSHAT, CDR2 FNYEAQ, per germline (reference sequence). CDR3 amino acids: CASSKTSGQETQYF. The DNA read from the CDR3 is TGTGCCAGCAGCAAGACTAGCGGCCAAGAGACC.

With respect to this clone: The read terminates 3 residues before the CDR3 end, so the remaining end is supplied by the germline J gene. The gene calls are TRBV5-1 and TRBJ2-3; TRBD2 matches 7 bases. The CDR3 has 15 amino acids. J was trimmed by 5 bases and V by 0 bases; bases with no gene match: 6. Germline CDR1 and CDR2: SGHRS and YFSETQ. CDR3 DNA (partial): TGCGCCAGCAGCTTGGAGGGCGGGAGAGGAGATACG. Translating gives CASSLEGGRGDT. The whole CDR3 region reads CASSLEGGRGDTQYF.

For this clone: The observed sequence ends 3 residues before the CDR3 terminus, with the missing tail filled in from the germline J gene. This chain uses TRBV6-4 with TRBJ2-2; possibly TRBD1 for D (6 bases). This CDR3 comprises 14 residues. The V gene lost 6 bases and the J gene lost 0 bases, with 8 bases spanning the gap. Germline loops: CDR1 MRHNA, CDR2 SNTAGT. Incomplete CDR3 DNA: TGTGCCAGCAGAGGACAGACGAACACCGGGGAG. Translating it yields CASRGQTNTGE. The entire CDR3 protein is CASRGQTNTGELFF.

Concerning this clone itself: The read comes to an end 3 residues before the CDR3 does, leaving the germline J gene to fill in the end. J is TRBJ2-7 and V is TRBV5-6; perhaps TRBD1 as D (6 bases). Germline V lookup: CDR1 SGHDT, CDR2 YYEEEE. Between the trimmed V and J ends, which lost 0 bases and 1 base, there was a span of 11 bases. CDR3 length: 15 residues. The CDR3 protein is CASSLGRTASYEQYF. Incomplete CDR3 DNA: TGTGCCAGCAGCTTGGGGAGGACAGCATCCTACGAG.